This T cell receptor beta chain emerged from a study of neurological immune-mediated disorders. Study outcomes and limitations: No CDR3 amino acid sequences were shared by expanded clones across subjects, suggesting private repertoires in all groups.

This clonotype was recorded many times. Its antigen is currently unknown. Germline V gene data show CDR1 as DFQATT and CDR2 as SNEGSKA (reference sequence). The junction had 15 bases not matched to a gene; V was cut back by 0 bases and J by 6 bases. The CDR3 is 18 residues long. Synthesis of cDNA was carried out by template-switch 5'RACE. The reaction used 10-nucleotide random UMIs. A single record per CDR3 protein comes from TCRdb applying MiXCR to the 5' RACE reads. The sample lists about 92,000 distinct CDR3 sequences, roughly 3.5% occurring once. The V and J genes are TRBV20-1 and TRBJ2-1, with 9 bases aligning to TRBD2. This TCR derives from a woman in her 50s with multiple sclerosis. Sequenced material: PBMCs. CDR3 coding DNA: TGCAGTGCTAGAGATCCCTTCGGGGCGGCGGGGGGGCCCAATGAGCAGTTCTTC. Translation: CSARDPFGAAGGPNEQFF.